Shown below are 5 T cell receptor beta chains from a single sample sequenced in a study of T cell clonotyping in hematopoietic cell transplantation. Sequencing used immunoSEQ multiplex PCR; TCRdb keeps in-frame clones, though not all of them. The sample lists more than 55,000 clones; 85% to 95% were seen once. Sample: peripheral blood mononuclear cells. These TCRs come from a man over 45 in good health. Some clones in this sample may be carry-over from other donors' samples.

The V and J genes are TRBV7-2 and TRBJ2-5; 12 positions agree with TRBD2. CDR3 length equals 17 residues. Germline V gene lookup returns CDR1 SGHTA and CDR2 FQGNSA. V was pared by 1 base and J by 5 bases, with 8 bases of the junction left unmatched. DNA for the CDR3: TGTGCCAGCAGCTTAGGGACTAGCGGGAAGGGGGCGGAGACCCAGTACTTC. Its protein is CASSLGTSGKGAETQYF. Full variable domain (remainder filled in from reference TRBV7-2 and TRBJ2-5): GAGVSQSPSNKVTEKGKDVELRCDPISGHTALYWYRQSLGQGLEFLIYFQGNSAPDKSGLPSDRFSAERTGGSVSTLTIQRTQQEDSAVYLCASSLGTSGKGAETQYFGPGTRLLVL.

A few counts support this clone. The chain uses TRBV19 and TRBJ2-2; D is undetermined. V was cut by 5 bases and J by 5 bases, with 15 bases left in between. CDR3 length equals 15 residues. Germline assignment: CDR1 LNHDA and CDR2 SQIVND (reference sequence). CDR3 loop: CASSSGRTLTGELFF. Written as DNA, the CDR3 is TGTGCCAGTAGTTCAGGAAGGACCCTAACCGGGGAGCTGTTTTTT.

Only one count was recorded for this clone. The chain links TRBV5-8 to TRBJ1-4, with TRBD1 matching 10 bases. Germline V CDR1 and CDR2: SGHTS, YDEGEE. This CDR3 region has 16 residues. Losses at the gene ends were 4 bases for V and 8 bases for J; bases not matched to a gene: 11. This CDR3 is CASSLGDRGPGEKLFF. The DNA for the CDR3 is TGTGCCAGCAGCCTGGGCGACAGGGGGCCGGGGGAAAAACTGTTTTTT. The entire variable domain, with the rest obtained from reference TRBV5-8 and TRBJ1-4, is as follows: EAGVTQSPTHLIKTRGQQATLRCSPISGHTSVYWYQQALGLGLQFLLWYDEGEERNRGNFPPRFSGRQFPNYSSELNVNALELEDSALYLCASSLGDRGPGEKLFFGSGTQLSVL.

V gene TRBV6-5 combines with J gene TRBJ1-1, with unresolved D. In germline, CDR1 is MNHEY, CDR2 SVGAGI. Deletions cut 4 bases from V and 1 base from J, with 7 bases between. The CDR3 consists of 13 residues. DNA of the CDR3: TGTGCCAGCAGTTCCCCGAAGAACACTGAAGCTTTCTTT. Translated, it gives CASSSPKNTEAFF.

V is TRBV6-1 and J is TRBJ1-1, with D perhaps TRBD1 (5 bases). This CDR3 is built from 14 residues. The germline V gene has CDR1 MNHNS and CDR2 SASEGT. V gave up 2 bases and J gave up 4 bases, with 11 bases separating them. This CDR3 reads CASSELGQGTEAFF. CDR3 in DNA: TGTGCCAGCAGTGAATTGGGCCAGGGCACTGAAGCTTTCTTT.